One and the same sample provided the 26 T cell receptor beta chains below, sequenced in a study of T cells in localized non-small cell lung cancer. TCRdb keeps only in-frame clones here, not all; method: immunoSEQ multiplex PCR. The sample comprises approximately 30,000 clones, 70% to 90% of which are singletons, and about 3% rests with the top ten. Sequencing was performed on peripheral blood, taken before any cancer treatment. These receptors all come from a woman aged 18 to 49 with stage I lung adenocarcinoma.

The chain uses TRBV7-9 and TRBJ2-3; possibly TRBD1 for D (7 bases). Deletions cut 1 base from V and 7 bases from J, with 15 bases between. The CDR3 is made up of 15 amino acids. Germline lookup yields CDR1 SEHNR and CDR2 FQNEAQ (reference sequence). CDR3 amino acids: CASSLGDWDSHTQYF. The CDR3 DNA reads as TGTGCCAGCAGCTTAGGGGACTGGGACAGTCATACGCAGTATTTT.

V usage is TRBV7-9 and J usage is TRBJ1-2; 8 bases fit TRBD1. J gave up 8 bases and V 11 bases, and 7 bases lay outside the gene matches. This CDR3 comprises 11 residues. The germline CDR1 and CDR2 sequences are SEHNR and FQNEAQ (reference sequence). The CDR3 sequence is CAGQGARGYTF. Here the CDR3 DNA reads TGTGCCGGCCAGGGGGCGAGAGGCTACACCTTC.

The V call is TRBV7-9, the J call TRBJ1-3, with D unresolved. In germline, CDR1 is SEHNR, CDR2 FQNEAQ (reference sequence). Trimming removed 2 bases at V and 4 bases at J, with 15 bases between. This CDR3 contains 16 residues. This CDR3 reads CASSLYPEGWGNTIYF. Here the CDR3 DNA reads TGTGCCAGCAGCTTATACCCTGAAGGGTGGGGAAACACCATATATTTT.

This clone has just one count. The V and J genes are TRBV30 and TRBJ2-1, with a weak D call TRBD2 (5 bases). Looked up from germline, CDR1 is GTSNPN and CDR2 is SVGIG (reference sequence). The CDR3 contains 12 residues. The V end was cut by 7 bases, the J end by 5 bases, with 12 bases between. CDR3 DNA sequence: TGTGCCTCCCACGGGGTCCACAATGAGCAGTTCTTC. Protein product: CASHGVHNEQFF.

This clone was observed once. The rearrangement joins TRBV28 to TRBJ1-4; tentatively, D is TRBD1 (5 bases). CDR3 size: 14 residues. In germline, CDR1 is MDHEN, CDR2 SYDVKM. The V end lost 3 bases, the J end lost 3 bases, and 8 bases lay between the germline ends. The CDR3 loop is CASSFGTANEKLFF. CDR3 bases: TGTGCCAGCAGTTTCGGGACGGCTAATGAAAAACTGTTTTTT.

The rearrangement links TRBV2 to TRBJ2-3; a weak D match, TRBD1 (6 bases). Germline V lookup: CDR1 SNHLY, CDR2 FYNNEI. The V end lost 3 bases, the J end lost 5 bases, and 15 bases lay between the germline ends. CDR3 size: 15 residues. The CDR3 DNA reads as TGTGCCAGCAGTGAGTCAGGGGCGGCGGGAGATACGCAGTATTTT. Translating it yields CASSESGAAGDTQYF.

The rearrangement joins TRBV28 to TRBJ2-3, with D possibly TRBD2 on 5 matching bases. V lost 5 bases and J 1 base, leaving 13 bases between the germline ends. This CDR3 spans 15 amino acids. CDR1 MDHEN and CDR2 SYDVKM come from the germline V gene. The CDR3 region is CASSPPRGGTDTQYF. The DNA of the CDR3 is TGTGCCAGCAGTCCCCCACGGGGAGGCACAGATACGCAGTATTTT.

The rearrangement uses TRBV7-8 and TRBJ2-7, with 7 bases lining up with TRBD1. The CDR3 is 14 residues long. J gave up 0 bases and V 5 bases, and 4 bases lay outside the gene matches. CDR1 and CDR2 (germline): SGHVS, FQNEAQ. CDR3 loop: CASSERQGSYEQYF. CDR3 nucleotides: TGTGCCAGCAGCGAACGACAGGGCTCCTACGAGCAGTACTTC.

The rearrangement links TRBV11-2 to TRBJ1-1; 7 positions agree with TRBD1. The ends lost 5 bases at V and 5 bases at J; junction bases unmatched: 8. CDR1 and CDR2 from the germline V gene are SGHAT and FQNNGV. The CDR3 totals 14 residues. The CDR3 DNA reads TGTGCCAGCAGCCAGACAGGGCTTAAGACTGAAGCTTTCTTT. Protein product: CASSQTGLKTEAFF.

V usage is TRBV10-3 and J usage is TRBJ2-5; D gene unclear. This CDR3 spans 13 amino acids. V was pared by 6 bases and J by 5 bases, with 13 bases between. Germline V gene data show CDR1 as ENHRY and CDR2 as SYGVKD. CDR3 coding DNA: TGTGCCATCAGCGAAAGTCTTGACGAGACCCAGTACTTC. Its translation: CAISESLDETQYF.

The chain is built from TRBV4-1 and TRBJ2-5, with TRBD2 matching over 14 bases. V was clipped by 3 bases and J by 2 bases; unmatched bases: 11. Germline CDR1 reads MGHRA; CDR2 reads YSYEKL. CDR3 length: 19 amino acids. This CDR3 is CASSQGVGTSGSSQETQYF. Here the CDR3 DNA reads TGCGCCAGCAGCCAGGGAGTCGGGACTAGCGGGAGTAGTCAAGAGACCCAGTACTTC.

CDR3 DNA: TGTGCCAGCAGCGAGGGAAGGAGCGGCTACACCTTC. Amino acid sequence: CASSEGRSGYTF. The rearrangement joins TRBV5-4 to TRBJ1-2; D unresolved. CDR3 length equals 12 residues. V lost 4 bases and J 8 bases, leaving 12 bases between the germline ends. The germline V gene encodes CDR1 SGHNT and CDR2 YYREEE (reference sequence).

The chain recombines TRBV6-5 with TRBJ1-5; possibly TRBD1 for D (5 bases). CDR3 length equals 13 residues. V was shortened by 7 bases and J by 2 bases, with 9 bases between the two germline ends. Germline assignment: CDR1 MNHEY and CDR2 SVGAGI. This chain's CDR3 is CASTQGGNQPQHF. Written as DNA, the CDR3 is TGTGCCAGCACCCAGGGTGGCAATCAGCCCCAGCATTTT.

The V and J genes are TRBV7-9 and TRBJ2-3, with 10 nucleotides matching TRBD2. V shed 3 bases, J shed 5 bases, and the junction held 11 bases outside the gene matches. This CDR3 spans 17 amino acids. CDR1 is SEHNR and CDR2 is FQNEAQ in the germline V gene (reference sequence). The CDR3 reads CASSFGVAGGRVDTQYF. The CDR3 nucleotides are TGTGCCAGCAGCTTCGGGGTAGCGGGAGGTCGGGTAGATACGCAGTATTTT.

The V call is TRBV7-3, the J call TRBJ2-3; 9 positions match TRBD2. Per the germline V gene, CDR1 is SGHTA and CDR2 is FQGTGA. The CDR3 covers 15 residues. After removal of 5 bases from V and 3 bases from J, the junction contained 6 bases not matched to a gene. The CDR3 nucleotides read TGTGCCAGCAGCCCAAGTAGCGGGAGTACAGATACGCAGTATTTT. Translating it yields CASSPSSGSTDTQYF.

The chain combines TRBV7-3 with TRBJ2-3, with 14 bases lining up with TRBD2. Germline CDR1 SGHTA, CDR2 FQGTGA. J gave up 8 bases and V 5 bases, and 3 bases lay outside the gene matches. The CDR3 runs to 14 residues. CDR3 region: CASSGLAGGGTQYF. CDR3 in DNA: TGTGCCAGCAGCGGACTAGCGGGAGGAGGTACGCAGTATTTT.

V and J are TRBV28 and TRBJ1-5, with D possibly matching TRBD1 (5 bases). The V gene's germline CDR1 is MDHEN and CDR2 SYDVKM. The CDR3 has 15 amino acids. The V and J ends lost 5 bases and 2 bases respectively, with 13 bases between them. As DNA, the CDR3 is TGTGCCAGCAGTCAGCGAGGGGCGGGCAATCAGCCCCAGCATTTT. Its protein product is CASSQRGAGNQPQHF. Supplemented by reference TRBV28 and TRBJ1-5, the full variable domain reads DVKVTQSSRYLVKRTGEKVFLECVQDMDHENMFWYRQDPGLGLRLIYFSYDVKMKEKGDIPEGYSVSREKKERFSLILESASTNQTSMYLCASSQRGAGNQPQHFGDGTRLSIL.

A single count supports this clone. This chain links TRBV14 with TRBJ2-7; TRBD1 matches 10 bases. This CDR3 has 14 residues. The trim removed 3 bases at V and 2 bases at J, leaving 1 base unmatched. Germline-derived CDR1 and CDR2 are SGHDN and FVKESK. CDR3 nucleotides: TGTGCCAGCAGCCACGGACAGGGGGCCTACGAGCAGTACTTC. It specifies CASSHGQGAYEQYF.

The chain uses TRBV14 and TRBJ2-5, with D possibly being TRBD1 or TRBD2 (5 bases each). The CDR3 runs 15 residues. Looked up from germline, CDR1 is SGHDN and CDR2 is FVKESK. Deletions cut 4 bases from V and 5 bases from J, with 17 bases between. In nucleotides, the CDR3 is TGTGCCAGCAGCCCTCTAGGGACCAGCCGGGAGACCCAGTACTTC. Protein sequence: CASSPLGTSRETQYF.

CDR3 nucleotide sequence: TGCGCCAGCAGTGAGTCACCCCGACAGAACTATGGCTACACCTTC. The encoded protein is CASSESPRQNYGYTF. The chain carries TRBV10-1 and TRBJ1-2, with D possibly matching TRBD1 (5 bases). Germline-derived CDR1 and CDR2 are WNHNN and SYGVQD (reference sequence). This CDR3 region has 15 residues. V was shortened by 0 bases and J by 2 bases, with 10 bases between the two germline ends.

The chain links TRBV5-3 to TRBJ2-7; the match to TRBD1 covers 8 bases. Being an ORF, TRBV5-3 has a function that is uncertain. The CDR3 has 16 amino acids. With 4 bases clipped from V and 5 bases from J, the junction kept 14 bases outside the gene matches. The CDR3 coding sequence is TGTGCCAGAAGCCGAACTCGGACAGGGAGAATGGACGAGCAGTACTTC. It encodes CARSRTRTGRMDEQYF.

The rearrangement uses TRBV7-2 and TRBJ2-5, with D tentatively TRBD1 or TRBD2 (6 bases each). V lost 3 bases, J lost 1 base, and 12 bases lay in between. Germline V lookup: CDR1 SGHTA, CDR2 FQGNSA. The CDR3 is made up of 15 amino acids. The CDR3 loop is CASSLTRGLQETQYF. CDR3 DNA sequence: TGTGCCAGCAGCTTGACCCGGGGGCTCCAAGAGACCCAGTACTTC. The full variable domain, its missing parts supplied by reference TRBV7-2 and TRBJ2-5, is GAGVSQSPSNKVTEKGKDVELRCDPISGHTALYWYRQSLGQGLEFLIYFQGNSAPDKSGLPSDRFSAERTGGSVSTLTIQRTQQEDSAVYLCASSLTRGLQETQYFGPGTRLLVL.

This clone came up a few times. This chain connects TRBV30 to TRBJ1-5; 9 nucleotides agree with TRBD1. V lost 0 bases, J lost 6 bases, and 6 bases stayed unmatched. The CDR3 contains 15 residues. CDR1 is GTSNPN, CDR2 SVGIG, per germline (reference sequence). Here the CDR3 DNA reads TGTGCCTGGAGTGTGACACAGGGGGCGATTCAGCCCCAGCATTTT. This sequence encodes CAWSVTQGAIQPQHF.

This sequence joins TRBV4-2 and TRBJ2-1; a weak D match, TRBD1 (6 bases). Trimming stripped 0 bases from V and 2 bases from J, with 11 bases between. Per germline, CDR1 LGHNA and CDR2 YNFKEQ. The CDR3 covers 16 residues. The CDR3 DNA sequence: TGTGCCAGCAGCCAAGATGGGCAGGGGACCTACAATGAGCAGTTCTTC. It encodes CASSQDGQGTYNEQFF.

The V call is TRBV19, the J call TRBJ2-3; 10 bases fit TRBD1. CDR3 length: 17 amino acids. Germline V gives CDR1 LNHDA, CDR2 SQIVND (reference sequence). V shed 6 bases and J 5 bases; nucleotides not matched to a gene: 14. CDR3 sequence (DNA): TGTGCCAGTAGCTTTTGGGGACAGGGGCGTGTCGAAGATACGCAGTATTTT. Protein: CASSFWGQGRVEDTQYF.

The chain has TRBV28 and TRBJ1-1; D is uncertain. The germline V gene has CDR1 MDHEN and CDR2 SYDVKM. The CDR3 contains 12 residues. V lost 9 bases and J lost 0, with 8 bases in between. CDR3 sequence (DNA): TGTGCCAGTTTAACACTGAACACTGAAGCTTTCTTT. It translates to CASLTLNTEAFF.